This T cell receptor beta chain was retrieved from a study of blood T cell repertoires in COVID-19. Under the authors' procedure: Reference gene primer amplification gave nucleated cell count estimates. TCRdb keeps only in-frame clones here, not all; method: immunoSEQ multiplex PCR. V and J calls and clone size come straight from that table; D and trimming were deduced from the DNA. The sample carries about 110,000 clones, 85% to 90% recorded once. The V gene's germline CDR1 is ENHRY and CDR2 SYGVKD. V trimming: 5 bases; J trimming: 6 bases; junction bases outside the gene matches: 6. This CDR3 comprises 13 residues.

This receptor was taken from a woman over 75 with acute or convalescent COVID-19. What was sequenced was peripheral blood. The chain links TRBV10-3 to TRBJ2-7; 8 nucleotides match TRBD1. CDR3 sequence reads: CAISKTGAGEQYF. The DNA for the CDR3 is TGTGCCATCAGTAAGACAGGGGCGGGCGAGCAGTACTTC.